One sample yielded the 13 T cell receptor beta chains listed below, sequenced in a study of OX40 agonist ivuxolimab in advanced cancers. The data were produced by immunoSEQ multiplex PCR, yet TCRdb's version contains in-frame clones alone and is incomplete. Of around 67,000 clones in the sample, roughly 90% were seen once. The specimen was CD4+ or CD8+ T cells sorted from blood, collected in a trial of the OX40 agonist ivuxolimab. Every receptor here comes from an adult with an advanced solid tumor such as melanoma, head and neck, liver or kidney cancer.

This CDR3 is CASSLNLNTIYF. The DNA of the CDR3 is TGTGCCAGCAGCTTAAATCTCAACACCATATATTTT. The chain uses TRBV11-3 and TRBJ1-3; D uncertain. V lost 2 bases to trimming and J lost 7 bases, with 6 bases between them. The CDR3 has 12 residues. CDR1 is SGHNT, CDR2 YENEEA, per germline. Variable domain in full (rest from reference TRBV11-3 and TRBJ1-3): EAGVVQSPRYKIIEKKQPVAFWCNPISGHNTLYWYLQNLGQGPELLIRYENEEAVDDSQLPKDRFSAERLKGVDSTLKIQPAELGDSAVYLCASSLNLNTIYFGEGSWLTVV.

This clone is a singleton in its sample. In nucleotides, the CDR3 is TGCGCCAGCAGCCAAGTCTGGGGAGGGGCTGGAGAGACCCAGTACTTC. Translation: CASSQVWGGAGETQYF. The chain combines TRBV4-1 with TRBJ2-5, with TRBD2 matching over 7 bases. The CDR3 is 16 amino acids. With V trimmed by 1 base and J by 4 bases, 9 bases remained unmatched. Germline V gives CDR1 MGHRA, CDR2 YSYEKL.

J is TRBJ2-2 and V is TRBV27; the match to TRBD2 covers 12 bases. The CDR3 covers 16 residues. Trimming cost V 4 bases and J 6 bases; bases outside gene matches: 6. Germline V lookup: CDR1 MNHEY, CDR2 SMNVEV (reference sequence). CDR3 in DNA: TGTGCCAGCAGTTCGGTCCTAGCGGGGGGGCCCGGGGAGCTGTTTTTT. Translation: CASSSVLAGGPGELFF.

Of note for this clone: One end of the junction does not line up with germline, which may come from a read error. The gene calls are TRBV7-7 and TRBJ2-5; 11 nucleotides agree with TRBD2. Germline-derived CDR1 and CDR2 are SSHAT and FNYEAQ (reference sequence). CDR3 size: 17 residues. DNA for the CDR3: TGTGCTAGCAGCTACCGGCGGGGACTAGCGGTACAAGAGACCCAGTACTTC. Protein product: CASSYRRGLAVQETQYF.

The rearrangement uses TRBV4-2 and TRBJ2-3, with D perhaps TRBD1 (6 bases). This CDR3 contains 16 residues. From germline, CDR1 is LGHNA and CDR2 YNFKEQ. V gave up 0 bases and J gave up 5 bases, with 15 bases separating them. CDR3: CASSQDLPRGGDTQYF. CDR3 in DNA: TGTGCCAGCAGCCAAGATCTCCCCAGGGGCGGAGATACGCAGTATTTT.

The gene calls are TRBV11-1 and TRBJ2-5; the D gene is possibly TRBD1 (5 bases). TRBJ2-7 matches the DNA end more closely, so the J call is doubtful. The CDR3 has 15 amino acids. Germline V gene lookup returns CDR1 SGHAT and CDR2 FQDESV (reference sequence). CDR3 region: CASSFLVATGYEQYF. DNA for the CDR3: TGTGCCAGCAGCTTCTTAGTGGCCACAGGCTACGAGCAGTACTTC.

The CDR3 coding sequence is TGTGCCACCAGCAGAGATCCCGCCGGGTACGAGCAGTACTTC. Translated, it gives CATSRDPAGYEQYF. V usage is TRBV15 and J usage is TRBJ2-7; the D is unclear. Trimming removed 0 bases from V and 4 bases from J, with 10 bases in between. The CDR3 spans 14 residues. The germline V gene encodes CDR1 LNHNV and CDR2 YYDKDF (reference sequence).

The rearrangement uses TRBV10-3 and TRBJ2-7, with 9 bases matching TRBD2. The CDR3 length is 15 residues. CDR1 is ENHRY, CDR2 SYGVKD, per germline. V lost 4 bases, J lost 5 bases, and 9 bases stayed unmatched. The chain's CDR3 is CAISAGSGGLHEQYF. The CDR3 coding sequence is TGTGCCATCAGTGCAGGTAGCGGGGGTCTACACGAGCAGTACTTC.

This clone showed up just a few times. The chain carries TRBV2 and TRBJ2-4; D is undetermined. This CDR3 has 14 residues. The V end lost 0 bases, the J end lost 12 bases, and 15 bases lay between the germline ends. Germline assignment: CDR1 SNHLY and CDR2 FYNNEI. The CDR3 sequence: CASSEALRVGPQYF. CDR3 coding DNA: TGTGCCAGCAGTGAAGCGCTTCGGGTAGGGCCTCAGTACTTC.

This clone was detected only a few times. CDR3 nucleotides: TGCGCCAGCAGTGAGTCGAGGGGCGGGAGGATTTTTTACGAGCAGTACTTC. Translated: CASSESRGGRIFYEQYF. The chain is built from TRBV10-2 and TRBJ2-7, with 8 bases identical to TRBD2. V was pared by 0 bases and J by 4 bases, with 11 bases of the junction left unmatched. The CDR3 is 17 amino acids. Germline V gene data show CDR1 as WSHSY and CDR2 as SAAADI.

The V gene is TRBV28, the J gene TRBJ1-4; D not certain. V dropped 5 bases and J dropped 3 bases, with 10 bases sitting between them. From germline, CDR1 is MDHEN and CDR2 SYDVKM. The CDR3 has 14 amino acids. CDR3: CASSARVANEKLFF. CDR3 sequence (DNA): TGTGCCAGCAGTGCGAGAGTAGCTAATGAAAAACTGTTTTTT.

This clone was counted once. The chain uses TRBV6-5 and TRBJ2-2; no clear D. Between the trimmed V and J ends, which lost 6 bases and 3 bases, there was a span of 14 bases. Germline V gives CDR1 MNHEY, CDR2 SVGAGI. The CDR3 spans 15 residues. CDR3 sequence (DNA): TGTGCCAGCAGGGCTGGCCCGACGGACACCGGGGAGCTGTTTTTT. As protein: CASRAGPTDTGELFF.

The genes are TRBV6-1 and TRBJ1-5; D might be TRBD1 (6 bases). V dropped 4 bases and J dropped 7 bases, with 11 bases sitting between them. Germline CDR1 reads MNHNS; CDR2 reads SASEGT. CDR3 length: 13 amino acids. CDR3: CASSGQAEQPQHF. CDR3 nucleotides: TGTGCCAGCAGTGGACAGGCGGAACAGCCCCAGCATTTT.